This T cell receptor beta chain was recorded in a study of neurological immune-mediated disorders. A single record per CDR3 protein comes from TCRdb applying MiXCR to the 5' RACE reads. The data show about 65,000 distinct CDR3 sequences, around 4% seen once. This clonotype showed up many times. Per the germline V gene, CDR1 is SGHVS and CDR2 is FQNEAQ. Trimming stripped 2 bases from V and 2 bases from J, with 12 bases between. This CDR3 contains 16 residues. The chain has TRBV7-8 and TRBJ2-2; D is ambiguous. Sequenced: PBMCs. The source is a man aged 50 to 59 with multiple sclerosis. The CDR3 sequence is CASSLTAGGNTGELFF. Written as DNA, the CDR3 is TGTGCCAGCAGCTTAACGGCAGGTGGCAACACCGGGGAGCTGTTTTTT.